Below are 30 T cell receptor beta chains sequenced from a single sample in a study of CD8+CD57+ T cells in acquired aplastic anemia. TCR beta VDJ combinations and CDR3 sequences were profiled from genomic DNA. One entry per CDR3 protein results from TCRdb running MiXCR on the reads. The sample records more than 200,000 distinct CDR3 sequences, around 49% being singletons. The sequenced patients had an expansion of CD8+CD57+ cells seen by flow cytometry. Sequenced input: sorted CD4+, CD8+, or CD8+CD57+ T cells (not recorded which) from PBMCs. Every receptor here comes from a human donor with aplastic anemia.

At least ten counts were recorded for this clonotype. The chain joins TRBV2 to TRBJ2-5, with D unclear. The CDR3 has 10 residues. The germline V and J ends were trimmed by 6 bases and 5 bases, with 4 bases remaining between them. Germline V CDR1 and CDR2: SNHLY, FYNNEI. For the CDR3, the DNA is TGTGCCAGCAGGGACGAGACCCAGTACTTC. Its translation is CASRDETQYF.

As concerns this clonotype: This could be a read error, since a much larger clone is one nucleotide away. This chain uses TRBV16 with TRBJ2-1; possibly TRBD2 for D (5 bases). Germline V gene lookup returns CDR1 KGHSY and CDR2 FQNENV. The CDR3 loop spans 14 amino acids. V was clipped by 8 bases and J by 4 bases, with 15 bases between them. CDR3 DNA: TGTGCCAGCGGCCTCCCCGGGAAATACAATGAGCAGTTCTTC. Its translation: CASGLPGKYNEQFF. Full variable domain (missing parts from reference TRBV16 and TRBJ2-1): GEEVAQTPKHLVRGEGQKAKLYCAPIKGHSYVFWYQQVLKNEFKFLISFQNENVFDETGMPKERFSAKCLPNSPCSLEIQATKLEDSAVYFCASGLPGKYNEQFFGPGTRLTVL.

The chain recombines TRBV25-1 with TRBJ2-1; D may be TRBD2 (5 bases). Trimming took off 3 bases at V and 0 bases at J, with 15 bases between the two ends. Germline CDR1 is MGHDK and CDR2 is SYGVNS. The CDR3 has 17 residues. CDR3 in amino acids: CASSDMSGIPSYNEQFF. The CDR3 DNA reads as TGTGCCAGCAGTGACATGTCCGGGATACCCTCCTACAATGAGCAGTTCTTC.

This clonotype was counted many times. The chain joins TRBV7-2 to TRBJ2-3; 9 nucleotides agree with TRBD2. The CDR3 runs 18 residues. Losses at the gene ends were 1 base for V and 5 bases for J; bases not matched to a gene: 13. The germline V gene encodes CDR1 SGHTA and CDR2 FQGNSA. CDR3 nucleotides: TGTGCCAGCAGCTTAGATCCCCGGGGCGGGGGGGCCAGAGATACGCAGTATTTT. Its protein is CASSLDPRGGGARDTQYF.

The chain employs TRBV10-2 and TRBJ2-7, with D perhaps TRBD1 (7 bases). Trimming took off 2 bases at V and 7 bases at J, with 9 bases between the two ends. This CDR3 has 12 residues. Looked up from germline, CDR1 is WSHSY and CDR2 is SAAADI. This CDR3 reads CASSEAGGEQYF. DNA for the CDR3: TGCGCCAGCAGTGAGGCAGGGGGGGAGCAGTACTTC.

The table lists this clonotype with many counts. CDR3 coding DNA: TGTGCCAGCGGGGGGTGGGGGTCTGGCTACACCTTC. Translating gives CASGGWGSGYTF. This rearrangement joins TRBV6-1 to TRBJ1-2, with D possibly matching TRBD1 (5 bases). Germline CDR1 is MNHNS and CDR2 is SASEGT. Trimming cost V 8 bases and J 7 bases, with 14 bases left between them. This CDR3 has 12 amino acids.

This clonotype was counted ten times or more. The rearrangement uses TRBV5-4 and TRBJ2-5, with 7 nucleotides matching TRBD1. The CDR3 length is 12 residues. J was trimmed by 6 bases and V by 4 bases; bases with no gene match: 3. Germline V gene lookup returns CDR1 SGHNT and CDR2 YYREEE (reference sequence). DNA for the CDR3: TGTGCCAGCAGCCAGGGGGTAAAGACCCAGTACTTC. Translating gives CASSQGVKTQYF.

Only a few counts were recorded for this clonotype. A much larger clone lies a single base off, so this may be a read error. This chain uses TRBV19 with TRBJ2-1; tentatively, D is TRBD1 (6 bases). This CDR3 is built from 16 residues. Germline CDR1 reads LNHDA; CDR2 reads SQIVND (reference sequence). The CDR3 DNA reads TGTGCCAGTAGTCCTGAGAGGGGGACCTCCTGCAATGAGCAGTTCTTC. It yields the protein CASSPERGTSCNEQFF. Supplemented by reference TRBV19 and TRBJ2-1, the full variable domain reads DGGITQSPKYLFRKEGQNVTLSCEQNLNHDAMYWYRQDPGQGLRLIYYSQIVNDFQKGDIAEGYSVSREKKESFPLTVTSAQKNPTAFYLCASSPERGTSCNEQFFGPGTRLTVL.

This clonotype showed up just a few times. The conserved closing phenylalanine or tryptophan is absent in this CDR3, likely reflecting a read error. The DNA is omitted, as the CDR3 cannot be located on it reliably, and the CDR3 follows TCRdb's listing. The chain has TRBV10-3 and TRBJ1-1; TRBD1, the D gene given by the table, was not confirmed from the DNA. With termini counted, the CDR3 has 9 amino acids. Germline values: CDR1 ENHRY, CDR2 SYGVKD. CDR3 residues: CAISEDVTV.

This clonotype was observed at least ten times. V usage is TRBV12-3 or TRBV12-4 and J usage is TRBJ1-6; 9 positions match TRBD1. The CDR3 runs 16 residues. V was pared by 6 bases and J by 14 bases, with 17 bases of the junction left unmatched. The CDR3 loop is CASSLAPGQGFRTLHF. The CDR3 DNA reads TGTGCCAGCAGCCTCGCTCCGGGACAGGGATTTCGCACCCTCCACTTT.

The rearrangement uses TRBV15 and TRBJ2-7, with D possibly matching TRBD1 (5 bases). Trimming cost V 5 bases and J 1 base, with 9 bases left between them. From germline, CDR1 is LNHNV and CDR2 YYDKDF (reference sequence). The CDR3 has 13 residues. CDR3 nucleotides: TGTGCCACCAGCGTCAGACAGTCCTACGAGCAGTACTTC. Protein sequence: CATSVRQSYEQYF.

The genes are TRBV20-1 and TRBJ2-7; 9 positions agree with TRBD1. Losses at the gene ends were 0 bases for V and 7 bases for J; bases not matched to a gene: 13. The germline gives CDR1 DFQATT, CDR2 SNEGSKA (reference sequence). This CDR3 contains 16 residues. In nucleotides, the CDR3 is TGCAGTGCTAGAGAATTTGGGACAGGGATCTTTAGGGAGCAGTACTTC. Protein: CSAREFGTGIFREQYF.

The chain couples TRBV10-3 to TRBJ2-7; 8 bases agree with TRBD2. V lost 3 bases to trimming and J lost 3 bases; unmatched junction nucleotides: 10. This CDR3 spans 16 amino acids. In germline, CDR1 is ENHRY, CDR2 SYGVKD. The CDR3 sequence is CAISDLGRGEIYEQYF. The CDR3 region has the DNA TGTGCCATCAGTGACCTCGGGAGGGGGGAGATCTACGAGCAGTACTTC.

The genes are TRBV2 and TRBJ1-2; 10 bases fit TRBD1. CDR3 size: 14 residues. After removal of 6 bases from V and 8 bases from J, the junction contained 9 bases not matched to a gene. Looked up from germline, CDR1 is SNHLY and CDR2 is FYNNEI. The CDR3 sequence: CASRTDRGQEGYTF. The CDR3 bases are TGTGCCAGCAGAACTGACAGGGGGCAAGAAGGCTACACCTTC.

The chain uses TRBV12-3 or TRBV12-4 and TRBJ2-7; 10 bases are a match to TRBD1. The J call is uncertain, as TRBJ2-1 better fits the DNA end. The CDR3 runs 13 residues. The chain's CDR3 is CASSWDRGNEQFF. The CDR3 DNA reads TGTGCCAGCAGTTGGGACAGGGGTAATGAGCAGTTCTTC.

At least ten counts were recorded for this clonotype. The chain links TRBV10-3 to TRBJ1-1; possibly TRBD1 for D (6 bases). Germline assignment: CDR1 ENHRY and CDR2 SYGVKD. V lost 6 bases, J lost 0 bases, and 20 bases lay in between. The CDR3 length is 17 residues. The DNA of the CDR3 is TGTGCCATCAGGAACAGGGTCTTGCTGTCCATGAACACTGAAGCTTTCTTT. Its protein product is CAIRNRVLLSMNTEAFF.

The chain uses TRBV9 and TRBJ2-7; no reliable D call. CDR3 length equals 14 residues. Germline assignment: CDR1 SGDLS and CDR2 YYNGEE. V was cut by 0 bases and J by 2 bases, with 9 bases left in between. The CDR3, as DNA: TGTGCCAGCAGCGTAGAACCAGAGCCCTACGAGCAGTACTTC. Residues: CASSVEPEPYEQYF. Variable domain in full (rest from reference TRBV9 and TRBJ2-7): DSGVTQTPKHLITATGQRVTLRCSPRSGDLSVYWYQQSLDQGLQFLIQYYNGEERAKGNILERFSAQQFPDLHSELNLSSLELGDSALYFCASSVEPEPYEQYFGPGTRLTVT.

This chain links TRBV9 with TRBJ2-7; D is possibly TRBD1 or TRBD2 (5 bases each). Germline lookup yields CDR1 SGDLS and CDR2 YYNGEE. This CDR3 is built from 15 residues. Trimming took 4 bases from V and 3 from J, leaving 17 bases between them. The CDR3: CASSRRDGHSYEQYF. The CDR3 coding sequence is TGTGCCAGCAGCCGCCGGGACGGTCATAGCTACGAGCAGTACTTC.

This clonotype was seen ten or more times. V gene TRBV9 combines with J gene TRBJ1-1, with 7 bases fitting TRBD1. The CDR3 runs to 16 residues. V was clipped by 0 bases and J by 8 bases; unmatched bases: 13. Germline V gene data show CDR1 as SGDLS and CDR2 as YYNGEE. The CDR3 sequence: CASSVGLRDSDKEAFF. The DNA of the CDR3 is TGTGCCAGCAGCGTAGGCCTCCGGGACAGCGACAAAGAAGCTTTCTTT.

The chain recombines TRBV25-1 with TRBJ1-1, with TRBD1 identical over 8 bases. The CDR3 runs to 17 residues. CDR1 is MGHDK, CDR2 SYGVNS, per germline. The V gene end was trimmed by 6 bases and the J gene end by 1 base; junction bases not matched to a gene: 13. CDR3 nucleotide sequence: TGTGCCAGCAGCTTGGCCCGGGGGCAGGGGGCGAACACTGAAGCTTTCTTT. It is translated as CASSLARGQGANTEAFF.

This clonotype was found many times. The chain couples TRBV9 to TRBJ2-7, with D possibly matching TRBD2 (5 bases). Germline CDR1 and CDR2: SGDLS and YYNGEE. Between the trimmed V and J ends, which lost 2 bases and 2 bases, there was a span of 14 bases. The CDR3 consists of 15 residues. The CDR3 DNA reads TGTGCCAGCAGCGTTGACGGAGGCAGTACCTACGAGCAGTACTTC. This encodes CASSVDGGSTYEQYF.

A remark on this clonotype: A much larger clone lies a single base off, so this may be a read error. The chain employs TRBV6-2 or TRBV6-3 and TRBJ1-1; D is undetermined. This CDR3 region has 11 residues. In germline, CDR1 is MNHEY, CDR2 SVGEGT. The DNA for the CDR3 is TGTGCCAGCACAAGGTTCACTGAAGCTCTCTTT. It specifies CASTRFTEALF.

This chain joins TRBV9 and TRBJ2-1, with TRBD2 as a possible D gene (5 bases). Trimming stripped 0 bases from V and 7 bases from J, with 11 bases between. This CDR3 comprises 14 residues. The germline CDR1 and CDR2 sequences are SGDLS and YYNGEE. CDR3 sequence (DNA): TGTGCCAGCAGCGTAGGGGGAGACGGAAATGAGCAGTTCTTC. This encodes CASSVGGDGNEQFF.

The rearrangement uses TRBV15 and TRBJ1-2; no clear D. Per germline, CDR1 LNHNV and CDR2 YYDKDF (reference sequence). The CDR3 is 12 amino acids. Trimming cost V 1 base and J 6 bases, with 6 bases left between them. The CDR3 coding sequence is TGTGCCACCAGCAGAGGGGTCGATGGCTACACCTTC. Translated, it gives CATSRGVDGYTF. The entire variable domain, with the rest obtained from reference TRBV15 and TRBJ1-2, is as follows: DAMVIQNPRYQVTQFGKPVTLSCSQTLNHNVMYWYQQKSSQAPKLLFHYYDKDFNNEADTPDNFQSRRPNTSFCFLDIRSPGLGDTAMYLCATSRGVDGYTFGSGTRLTVV.

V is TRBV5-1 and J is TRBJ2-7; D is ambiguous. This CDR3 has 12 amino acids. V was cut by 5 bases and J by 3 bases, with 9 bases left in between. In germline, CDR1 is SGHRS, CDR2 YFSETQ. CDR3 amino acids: CASRRESYEQYF. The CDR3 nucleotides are TGCGCCAGCAGAAGAGAAAGCTACGAGCAGTACTTC.

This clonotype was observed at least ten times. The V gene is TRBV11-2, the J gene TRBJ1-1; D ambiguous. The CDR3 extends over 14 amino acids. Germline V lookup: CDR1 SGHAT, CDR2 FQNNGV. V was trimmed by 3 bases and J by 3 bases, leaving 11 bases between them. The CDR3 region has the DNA TGTGCCAGCAGCTTGGCTCCCGGGGACACTGAAGCTTTCTTT. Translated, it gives CASSLAPGDTEAFF.

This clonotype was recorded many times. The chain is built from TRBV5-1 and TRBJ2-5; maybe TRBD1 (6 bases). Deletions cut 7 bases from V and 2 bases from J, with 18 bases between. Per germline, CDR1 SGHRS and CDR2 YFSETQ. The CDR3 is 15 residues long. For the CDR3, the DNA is TGCGCCAGCCACATTGGGCTGACAGGTCAAGAGACCCAGTACTTC. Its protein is CASHIGLTGQETQYF.

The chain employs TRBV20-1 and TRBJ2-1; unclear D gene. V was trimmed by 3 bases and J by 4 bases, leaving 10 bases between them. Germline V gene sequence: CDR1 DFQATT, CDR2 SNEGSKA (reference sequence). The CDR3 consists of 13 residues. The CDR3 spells CSARAYRYNEQFF. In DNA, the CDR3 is TGCAGTGCTAGGGCTTACCGTTACAATGAGCAGTTCTTC.

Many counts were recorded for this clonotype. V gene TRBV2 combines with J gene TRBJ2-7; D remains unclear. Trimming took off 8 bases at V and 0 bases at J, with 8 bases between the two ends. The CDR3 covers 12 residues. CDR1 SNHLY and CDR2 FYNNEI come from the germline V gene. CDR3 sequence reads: CASRRISYEQYF. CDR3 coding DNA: TGTGCCAGCCGACGAATCTCCTACGAGCAGTACTTC.

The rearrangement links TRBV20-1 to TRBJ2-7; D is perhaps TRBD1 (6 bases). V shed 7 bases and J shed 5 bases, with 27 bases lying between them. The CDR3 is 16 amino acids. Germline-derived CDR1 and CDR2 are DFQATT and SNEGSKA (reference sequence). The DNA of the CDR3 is TGCAGTGGCACGTCGAGGGGGAAAACTAACAGGGACGAGCAGTACTTC. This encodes CSGTSRGKTNRDEQYF.